The next 23 T cell receptor beta chains were all read from a single sample in a study of T cells in Graves' hyperthyroidism and ophthalmopathy. Amplified TCR beta CDR3 regions came from RNA transcripts. The HTBI primer set served for first-round RT-PCR of the TCR CDR3. TCRdb redid the calling of the multiplex PCR reads with MiXCR, one entry per CDR3 protein. Of 300,000 to 350,000 distinct CDR3 sequences in the sample, roughly 15% were seen once. The sequenced material came from blood. The receptors were sampled from a man in his thirties or forties with Graves' hyperthyroidism.

This clonotype was seen many times. The chain is built from TRBV24-1 and TRBJ2-1; D is uncertain. The CDR3 totals 12 residues. Germline loops: CDR1 KGHDR, CDR2 SFDVKD. The germline V and J ends were trimmed by 2 bases and 10 bases, with 8 bases remaining between them. This CDR3 reads CATSDSPREQFF. CDR3 nucleotides: TGTGCCACCAGTGATTCCCCCCGGGAGCAGTTCTTC.

This clonotype was seen ten or more times. The gene calls are TRBV15 and TRBJ1-5, with 7 bases aligning to TRBD1. Germline values: CDR1 LNHNV, CDR2 YYDKDF (reference sequence). The trim removed 0 bases at V and 6 bases at J, leaving 2 bases unmatched. The CDR3 is 14 amino acids. DNA for the CDR3: TGTGCCACCAGCAGAGAAAACAGGGGTCAGCCCCAGCATTTT. It encodes CATSRENRGQPQHF. The whole variable domain, filled in from reference TRBV15 and TRBJ1-5, reads DAMVIQNPRYQVTQFGKPVTLSCSQTLNHNVMYWYQQKSSQAPKLLFHYYDKDFNNEADTPDNFQSRRPNTSFCFLDIRSPGLGDTAMYLCATSRENRGQPQHFGDGTRLSIL.

The rearrangement links TRBV29-1 to TRBJ2-1; D possibly corresponds to TRBD2 (6 bases). CDR3 length: 13 amino acids. Germline CDR1 is SQVTM and CDR2 is ANQGSEA. The V end was cut by 7 bases, the J end by 4 bases, with 14 bases between. The CDR3 nucleotides read TGCAGCGCCCTGGGGGACTCGTACAATGAGCAGTTCTTC. As protein: CSALGDSYNEQFF.

The sample holds a few counts of this clonotype. The chain has TRBV6-6 and TRBJ2-1, with D perhaps assigned TRBD1 or TRBD2 (6 bases each). The CDR3 contains 17 residues. Germline loops: CDR1 MNHNY, CDR2 SVGAGI (reference sequence). The V end lost 0 bases, the J end lost 4 bases, and 16 bases lay between the germline ends. The CDR3 loop reads CASSYSGMRGVYNEQFF. CDR3 sequence (DNA): TGTGCCAGCAGTTACTCGGGGATGAGGGGGGTTTACAATGAGCAGTTCTTC.

Many counts were recorded for this clonotype. The chain links TRBV5-1 to TRBJ1-1; no definite D call. Germline-derived CDR1 and CDR2 are SGHRS and YFSETQ. Trimming removed 4 bases from V and 4 bases from J, with 14 bases in between. This CDR3 spans 14 amino acids. CDR3 DNA sequence: TGCGCCAGCAGCATGGACCTAGTGGGCACTGAAGCTTTCTTT. The encoded protein is CASSMDLVGTEAFF.

This clonotype was observed many times. The rearrangement uses TRBV7-9 and TRBJ2-1, with 11 bases identical to TRBD1. CDR3 length: 14 residues. V dropped 6 bases and J dropped 7; count of bases not matched to a gene: 5. Germline loops: CDR1 SEHNR, CDR2 FQNEAQ (reference sequence). The CDR3: CASRRGQGANEQFF. In DNA form, the CDR3 reads TGTGCCAGCAGGCGCGGACAGGGGGCGAATGAGCAGTTCTTC.

This clonotype appeared many times. The chain recombines TRBV7-2 with TRBJ2-3; D gene uncertain. With 1 base removed from V and 3 bases from J, the gap between germline ends came to 14 bases. This CDR3 has 16 residues. Germline values: CDR1 SGHTA, CDR2 FQGNSA. The CDR3, as DNA: TGTGCCAGCAGCTTAGATCACGGTTTCGGGACAGATACGCAGTATTTT. Its translation is CASSLDHGFGTDTQYF.

The rearrangement links TRBV5-1 to TRBJ2-7; 10 bases match TRBD1. This CDR3 comprises 16 residues. Per the germline V gene, CDR1 is SGHRS and CDR2 is YFSETQ. Trimming at V came to 2 bases and at J to 2 bases, leaving 7 bases not matched to a gene. CDR3 in amino acids: CASSLRGQGTTYEQYF. In nucleotides, the CDR3 is TGCGCCAGCAGCTTACGGGGACAGGGGACGACCTACGAGCAGTACTTC. Full variable domain (rest looked up from reference TRBV5-1 and TRBJ2-7): KAGVTQTPRYLIKTRGQQVTLSCSPISGHRSVSWYQQTPGQGLQFLFEYFSETQRNKGNFPGRFSGRQFSNSRSEMNVSTLELGDSALYLCASSLRGQGTTYEQYFGPGTRLTVT.

V and J are TRBV24-1 and TRBJ2-3; D may match TRBD1 or TRBD2 (5 bases each). Trimming removed 3 bases from V and 4 bases from J, with 16 bases in between. From germline, CDR1 is KGHDR and CDR2 SFDVKD. The CDR3 is made up of 16 amino acids. The CDR3 sequence: CATSDPPRQGADTQYF. CDR3 in DNA: TGTGCCACCAGTGATCCCCCACGGCAGGGAGCAGATACGCAGTATTTT.

This clonotype was counted only a few times. The chain is built from TRBV9 and TRBJ2-5; a weak D match, TRBD2 (5 bases). This CDR3 is 15 amino acids long. Between the trimmed V and J ends, which lost 0 bases and 0 bases, there was a span of 9 bases. Germline CDR1 and CDR2: SGDLS and YYNGEE. This CDR3 is CASSVGGGYQETQYF. In DNA form, the CDR3 reads TGTGCCAGCAGCGTAGGTGGCGGGTACCAAGAGACCCAGTACTTC.

This clonotype was picked up many times. The chain is built from TRBV28 and TRBJ2-2, with D unclear. This CDR3 contains 12 residues. With 3 bases removed from V and 10 bases from J, the gap between germline ends came to 9 bases. The germline V gene encodes CDR1 MDHEN and CDR2 SYDVKM. CDR3 sequence: CASSLIGLELFF. CDR3 sequence (DNA): TGTGCCAGCAGTTTGATTGGCCTGGAGCTGTTTTTT. Full variable domain (remainder filled in from reference TRBV28 and TRBJ2-2): DVKVTQSSRYLVKRTGEKVFLECVQDMDHENMFWYRQDPGLGLRLIYFSYDVKMKEKGDIPEGYSVSREKKERFSLILESASTNQTSMYLCASSLIGLELFFGEGSRLTVL.

This clonotype was found many times. The genes are TRBV28 and TRBJ2-7; 10 bases line up with TRBD1. Trimming removed 10 bases from V and 4 bases from J; junction bases left unmatched: 7. CDR3 length: 13 amino acids. CDR1 is MDHEN and CDR2 is SYDVKM in the germline V gene. In DNA, the CDR3 is TGTGCCACCGCTGACAGGGGGCCTTACGAGCAGTACTTC. Translated, it gives CATADRGPYEQYF.

The CDR3 loop is CSVVWLQETQYF. The CDR3 DNA is TGCAGCGTTGTGTGGCTACAAGAGACCCAGTACTTC. The chain links TRBV29-1 to TRBJ2-5; no clear D gene. This CDR3 has 12 amino acids. Germline loops: CDR1 SQVTM, CDR2 ANQGSEA. The V gene lost 4 bases and the J gene lost 2 bases, with 8 bases spanning the gap.

This clonotype was observed at least ten times. The chain links TRBV3-1 to TRBJ2-1, with a possible D match to TRBD2 (6 bases). Germline V gives CDR1 LGHDT, CDR2 YNNKEL (reference sequence). The V end lost 4 bases, the J end lost 5 bases, and 18 bases lay between the germline ends. This CDR3 contains 16 residues. The CDR3 DNA is TGTGCCAGCAGCCCATTCGGCGGGGCTAAAGACAATGAGCAGTTCTTC. Amino acids: CASSPFGGAKDNEQFF.

This clonotype was seen more than once but under ten times. The rearrangement links TRBV2 to TRBJ2-1; TRBD1 matches 10 bases. The CDR3 loop spans 18 amino acids. Germline lookup yields CDR1 SNHLY and CDR2 FYNNEI. Germline trimming cut 2 bases from V and 2 bases from J; bases unmatched to any gene: 9. CDR3 region: CASSESRGGTGAYNEQFF. DNA for the CDR3: TGTGCCAGCAGTGAAAGCCGGGGAGGGACAGGGGCCTACAATGAGCAGTTCTTC.

In its sample, this clonotype was seen a few times. The chain is built from TRBV20-1 and TRBJ2-2; D is perhaps TRBD2 (7 bases). The CDR3 is 14 amino acids. Trimming pared 3 bases from V and 2 bases from J, leaving 10 bases between. CDR1 and CDR2 from the germline V gene are DFQATT and SNEGSKA (reference sequence). CDR3 amino acids: CSARSGGNTGELFF. The DNA for the CDR3 is TGCAGTGCTAGGTCGGGGGGCAACACCGGGGAGCTGTTTTTT.

The genes are TRBV7-2 and TRBJ1-2; D gene uncertain. Germline CDR1 is SGHTA and CDR2 is FQGNSA. The CDR3 length is 15 residues. Trimming took 5 bases from V and 0 from J, leaving 13 bases between them. CDR3 DNA: TGTGCCAGCAGCCCCTTTTCAGAAACTAACTATGGCTACACCTTC. This sequence encodes CASSPFSETNYGYTF.

This clonotype turned up a few times. The chain employs TRBV4-1 and TRBJ2-3; 8 positions match TRBD2. J lost 4 bases, V lost 3 bases, and 18 bases had no gene match. Germline CDR1 and CDR2: MGHRA and YSYEKL. The CDR3 is 19 residues long. CDR3 sequence (DNA): TGCGCCAGCAGCCAGGTCTGGCTAGCGGGCCCCCCTGGCGCAGATACGCAGTATTTT. Encoded protein: CASSQVWLAGPPGADTQYF.

This clonotype was detected many times. The J gene is TRBJ2-7, the V gene TRBV6-5; perhaps TRBD2 as D (6 bases). Germline V lookup: CDR1 MNHEY, CDR2 SVGAGI. The CDR3 spans 15 residues. With 2 bases removed from V and 1 base from J, the gap between germline ends came to 12 bases. Here the CDR3 reads CASSYGGRPSYEQYF. The CDR3 DNA is TGTGCCAGCAGTTACGGGGGGAGGCCTTCCTACGAGCAGTACTTC.

This clonotype was observed at least ten times. The chain links TRBV2 to TRBJ2-1; TRBD2 might be the D (6 bases). In germline, CDR1 is SNHLY, CDR2 FYNNEI. The CDR3 length is 16 residues. V lost 1 base to trimming and J lost 4 bases, with 14 bases between them. The CDR3 reads CASSEDEAGWYNEQFF. In DNA, the CDR3 is TGTGCCAGCAGTGAAGATGAGGCGGGATGGTACAATGAGCAGTTCTTC.

The V gene is TRBV13, the J gene TRBJ2-5, with D uncertain. Germline V lookup: CDR1 PRHDT, CDR2 FYEKMQ (reference sequence). Trimming took off 1 base at V and 14 bases at J, with 14 bases between the two ends. The CDR3 has 12 amino acids. The CDR3 sequence is CASSLAGRLVYF. The CDR3 nucleotides are TGTGCCAGCAGCTTAGCGGGCAGGCTGGTATACTTC.

The table lists this clonotype with a few counts. CDR3: CASSLGRGMPDTQYF. Here the CDR3 DNA reads TGTGCCAGCAGCTTGGGCAGGGGAATGCCAGATACGCAGTATTTT. The rearrangement uses TRBV5-6 and TRBJ2-3, with a tentative D call TRBD1 (6 bases). Germline V gene lookup returns CDR1 SGHDT and CDR2 YYEEEE. Trimming took off 0 bases at V and 4 bases at J, with 12 bases between the two ends. The CDR3 covers 15 residues.

Ten or more counts support this clonotype. The rearrangement joins TRBV30 to TRBJ1-1, with 7 nucleotides matching TRBD1. There are 13 residues in the CDR3. Germline CDR1 reads GTSNPN; CDR2 reads SVGIG (reference sequence). Losses at the gene ends were 0 bases for V and 5 bases for J; bases not matched to a gene: 3. The CDR3 here is CAWSVGGETEAFF. For the CDR3, the DNA is TGTGCCTGGAGTGTAGGGGGCGAGACTGAAGCTTTCTTT.